This T cell receptor beta chain was sequenced in a study of cytomegalovirus exposure and HLA in healthy donors. This clone was counted a few times. Its matching antigen is unknown. One end of the junction does not line up with germline, which may come from a read error. Germline V gives CDR1 SNHLY, CDR2 FYNNEI. The CDR3 consists of 12 residues. Overall study findings and caveats: The records held CMV serostatus as the only immune exposure information. HLA-A and HLA-B allele assignments for most subjects were reportedly predicted accurately using TCR beta sequences.

PCR employed 60 Vbeta and 13 Jbeta primers. Measured with immunoSEQ multiplex PCR; TCRdb has only the in-frame clones, and not every one. The sample has about 100,000 clones; 60% to 85% are singletons. The sequenced material came from PBMCs. This rearrangement joins TRBV2 to TRBJ1-4; 7 bases are a match to TRBD1. The sequence came from a female donor in good health and CMV-seropositive. CDR3 DNA: TGTGCCAGCATGCCGACTCCGGGACAGCTCTATTTT. Protein sequence: CASMPTPGQLYF.